Below, 32 T cell receptor beta chains from the same sample are listed, as sequenced in a study of OX40 agonist ivuxolimab in advanced cancers. Some clones are missing from TCRdb's copy, which holds only in-frame ones; the method was immunoSEQ multiplex PCR. The table lists 90,000 to 100,000 clones, 90% to 97% of them singletons. This material consisted of CD4+ or CD8+ T cells sorted from blood, taken in a trial of the OX40 agonist ivuxolimab. These receptors all come from an adult with an advanced solid tumor such as melanoma, head and neck, liver or kidney cancer.

This clone was recorded once. This chain links TRBV7-2 with TRBJ2-5; 8 positions match TRBD2. The CDR3 consists of 18 residues. Germline V CDR1 and CDR2: SGHTA, FQGNSA. V lost 1 base and J lost 2; bases outside the gene matches: 12. CDR3 sequence: CASSLGAGAVAGQETQYF. The CDR3 DNA follows: TGTGCCAGCAGCTTAGGGGCGGGTGCGGTAGCGGGGCAAGAGACCCAGTACTTC.

CDR3 protein: CASSQDHGNSYEQYF. CDR3 nucleotide sequence: TGTGCCAGCAGCCAAGATCACGGCAACTCCTACGAGCAGTACTTC. The chain employs TRBV14 and TRBJ2-5; D unclear. The J call may not be correct, given that the DNA end is closer to TRBJ2-7. Germline V gene lookup returns CDR1 SGHDN and CDR2 FVKESK. This CDR3 is 15 amino acids long.

In DNA form, the CDR3 reads TGTGCCAGCTCACCAGGGGCCGGGGAGCTGTTTTTT. Translation gives CASSPGAGELFF. The chain has TRBV18 and TRBJ2-2; D gene uncertain. V lost 2 bases and J lost 6, with 4 bases in between. Germline V gene lookup returns CDR1 KGHSH and CDR2 LQKENI. The CDR3 covers 12 residues.

V and J are TRBV28 and TRBJ2-3; 14 bases are a match to TRBD2. The CDR3 has 16 amino acids. Germline V lookup: CDR1 MDHEN, CDR2 SYDVKM. V shed 5 bases, J shed 2 bases, and the junction held 3 bases outside the gene matches. The CDR3 is CASSEGLAGATDTQYF. CDR3 DNA: TGTGCCAGCAGTGAGGGACTAGCGGGAGCCACAGATACGCAGTATTTT.

The chain recombines TRBV2 with TRBJ2-1; TRBD2 aligns across 11 bases. With V trimmed by 10 bases and J by 7 bases, 15 bases remained unmatched. Germline V CDR1 and CDR2: SNHLY, FYNNEI. The CDR3 runs 16 residues. The CDR3 loop reads CATDSSGRMKENEQFF. CDR3 coding DNA: TGTGCCACAGATTCTAGCGGGAGGATGAAGGAGAATGAGCAGTTCTTC.

The rearrangement joins TRBV30 to TRBJ2-7, with D unclear. This CDR3 has 12 amino acids. Germline V gene lookup returns CDR1 GTSNPN and CDR2 SVGIG (reference sequence). The V end lost 1 base, the J end lost 2 bases, and 6 bases lay between the germline ends. As DNA, the CDR3 is TGTGCCTGGAGTGGGGATCCCTACGAGCAGTACTTC. This encodes CAWSGDPYEQYF.

The rearrangement links TRBV7-9 to TRBJ2-3, with D perhaps matching TRBD2 (6 bases). In germline, CDR1 is SEHNR, CDR2 FQNEAQ (reference sequence). This CDR3 has 16 amino acids. V gave up 3 bases and J gave up 0 bases, with 13 bases separating them. This chain's CDR3 is CASSFYLAKSTDTQYF. CDR3 in DNA: TGTGCCAGCAGCTTTTACCTAGCGAAGAGCACAGATACGCAGTATTTT.

The chain is built from TRBV29-1 and TRBJ1-2; D is perhaps TRBD1 (5 bases). V gave up 4 bases and J gave up 7 bases, with 10 bases separating them. The germline V gene has CDR1 SQVTM and CDR2 ANQGSEA. The CDR3 loop spans 11 amino acids. CDR3 protein: CSVARDSGYTF. The CDR3 DNA follows: TGCAGCGTTGCCCGGGACTCTGGCTACACCTTC.

The chain has TRBV9 and TRBJ2-5; TRBD2 is a possible D gene (6 bases). This CDR3 is built from 14 residues. Germline V CDR1 and CDR2: SGDLS, YYNGEE. Trimming removed 0 bases from V and 0 bases from J, with 6 bases in between. The CDR3 DNA sequence: TGTGCCAGCAGCGTAGGGACTAACCAAGAGACCCAGTACTTC. This gives the protein CASSVGTNQETQYF.

V gene TRBV27 combines with J gene TRBJ1-5; 7 bases line up with TRBD1. CDR1 MNHEY and CDR2 SMNVEV come from the germline V gene (reference sequence). V shed 1 base, J shed 3 bases, and the junction held 3 bases outside the gene matches. CDR3 size: 15 residues. The CDR3 sequence is CASSLWGQNNQPQHF. In nucleotides, the CDR3 is TGTGCCAGCAGTTTATGGGGACAGAACAATCAGCCCCAGCATTTT.

This clone was seen once. The chain has TRBV5-8 and TRBJ2-5; unclear D gene. Trimming removed 0 bases from V and 1 base from J, with 7 bases in between. CDR3 length: 14 amino acids. Germline CDR1 is SGHTS and CDR2 is YDEGEE. The CDR3 DNA reads as TGTGCCAGCAGCTTGGGGGCAGGCCAAGAGACCCAGTACTTC. Its protein is CASSLGAGQETQYF.

The chain recombines TRBV7-8 with TRBJ1-1; perhaps TRBD1 as D (6 bases). The CDR3 length is 14 residues. Trimming left V 1 base short and J 3 bases short, with 9 bases between. Germline lookup yields CDR1 SGHVS and CDR2 FQNEAQ. CDR3 in DNA: TGTGCCAGCAGCTTAGAGAGGGGGGACACTGAAGCTTTCTTT. Translation: CASSLERGDTEAFF.

The V call is TRBV4-3, the J call TRBJ2-1; no reliable D call. V was cut by 0 bases and J by 6 bases, with 9 bases left in between. Germline-derived CDR1 and CDR2 are LGHNA and YSLEER. The CDR3 extends over 14 amino acids. CDR3 DNA: TGCGCCAGCAGCCAAGATCGGTGGGGCAATGAGCAGTTCTTC. Translating gives CASSQDRWGNEQFF.

This chain uses TRBV28 with TRBJ2-1; tentatively, D is TRBD1 or TRBD2 (5 bases each). CDR3 length: 14 amino acids. V lost 1 base and J 9 bases, leaving 13 bases between the germline ends. Germline V gene data show CDR1 as MDHEN and CDR2 as SYDVKM. The CDR3 DNA sequence: TGTGCCAGCAGTTTATTACGAGGGGCGGTTGAGCAGTTCTTC. This translates into CASSLLRGAVEQFF.

The CDR3 nucleotides are TGTGCCAGCAGCTTAGTAGGCATCTACGAGCAGTACTTC. It is translated as CASSLVGIYEQYF. This sequence joins TRBV7-9 and TRBJ2-7, with unresolved D. Germline loops: CDR1 SEHNR, CDR2 FQNEAQ (reference sequence). This CDR3 spans 13 amino acids. Trimming stripped 1 base from V and 3 bases from J, with 7 bases between.

This chain uses TRBV5-4 with TRBJ1-5, with D maybe TRBD1 (6 bases). Germline values: CDR1 SGHNT, CDR2 YYREEE (reference sequence). Trimming took 1 base from V and 7 from J, leaving 12 bases between them. The CDR3 runs to 14 residues. CDR3 sequence: CASSLMGAQQPQHF. DNA for the CDR3: TGTGCCAGCAGCTTGATGGGGGCGCAGCAGCCCCAGCATTTT.

The genes are TRBV18 and TRBJ1-6; TRBD1 is a possible D gene (6 bases). V was shortened by 2 bases and J by 7 bases, with 15 bases between the two germline ends. The CDR3 totals 16 residues. The germline V gene encodes CDR1 KGHSH and CDR2 LQKENI. CDR3 sequence: CASSPVPPDRNSPLHF. The DNA for the CDR3 is TGTGCCAGCTCACCAGTCCCCCCGGACAGAAATTCACCCCTCCACTTT.

This clone was picked up a small number of times. The V call is TRBV28, the J call TRBJ1-5; TRBD1 might be the D (5 bases). The CDR3 extends over 16 amino acids. The germline V and J ends were trimmed by 3 bases and 0 bases, with 12 bases remaining between them. In germline, CDR1 is MDHEN, CDR2 SYDVKM. The CDR3 sequence is CASSLRGGNSNQPQHF. The CDR3 DNA sequence: TGTGCCAGCAGTTTGCGGGGGGGTAATAGCAATCAGCCCCAGCATTTT.

This rearrangement joins TRBV6-1 to TRBJ1-2; no clear D. Germline CDR1 reads MNHNS; CDR2 reads SASEGT. This CDR3 is 13 amino acids long. V lost 2 bases and J lost 4, with 8 bases in between. The CDR3: CASSERARYGYTF. CDR3 DNA: TGTGCCAGCAGTGAACGGGCTCGCTATGGCTACACCTTC.

J is TRBJ1-1 and V is TRBV7-9; no clear D. The CDR3 has 14 residues. Germline CDR1 and CDR2: SEHNR and FQNEAQ (reference sequence). V dropped 7 bases and J dropped 2 bases, with 14 bases sitting between them. CDR3 sequence reads: CASNPRIANTEAFF. The CDR3 DNA is TGTGCCAGCAACCCTAGAATAGCCAACACTGAAGCTTTCTTT.

V gene TRBV13 combines with J gene TRBJ1-5; D possibly corresponds to TRBD1 (5 bases). CDR3 length: 12 amino acids. The germline V gene has CDR1 PRHDT and CDR2 FYEKMQ (reference sequence). V dropped 4 bases and J dropped 7 bases, with 8 bases sitting between them. CDR3 bases: TGTGCCAGCAGCTCACGGGGCCAGCCCCAGCATTTT. Protein: CASSSRGQPQHF. The full variable domain, in which reference TRBV13 and TRBJ1-5 provide the parts outside the CDR3, is AAGVIQSPRHLIKEKRETATLKCYPIPRHDTVYWYQQGPGQDPQFLISFYEKMQSDKGSIPDRFSAQQFSDYHSELNMSSLELGDSALYFCASSSRGQPQHFGDGTRLSIL.

V is TRBV11-2 and J is TRBJ2-1; 7 bases fit TRBD2. This CDR3 is 19 amino acids long. From germline, CDR1 is SGHAT and CDR2 FQNNGV. The V gene end was trimmed by 0 bases and the J gene end by 0 bases; junction bases not matched to a gene: 11. Written as DNA, the CDR3 is TGTGCCAGCAGCTTAGATTATCTAGCGGAAGGGAGCTCCTACAATGAGCAGTTCTTC. This codes for CASSLDYLAEGSSYNEQFF.

The chain joins TRBV9 to TRBJ2-1; 9 bases match TRBD2. The germline CDR1 and CDR2 sequences are SGDLS and YYNGEE. The CDR3 runs to 15 residues. The junction had 2 bases not matched to a gene; V was cut back by 0 bases and J by 4 bases. Here the CDR3 reads CASSVERGVYNEQFF. CDR3 bases: TGTGCCAGCAGCGTAGAGCGGGGGGTTTACAATGAGCAGTTCTTC. The entire variable domain, with the rest obtained from reference TRBV9 and TRBJ2-1, is as follows: DSGVTQTPKHLITATGQRVTLRCSPRSGDLSVYWYQQSLDQGLQFLIQYYNGEERAKGNILERFSAQQFPDLHSELNLSSLELGDSALYFCASSVERGVYNEQFFGPGTRLTVL.

This chain connects TRBV7-3 to TRBJ2-5; tentative D call: TRBD1 (6 bases). The germline V gene encodes CDR1 SGHTA and CDR2 FQGTGA. Trimming pared 0 bases from V and 0 bases from J, leaving 14 bases between. The CDR3 length is 17 residues. CDR3 amino acids: CASSLTATGEYQETQYF. In DNA, the CDR3 is TGTGCCAGCAGCTTAACAGCGACAGGAGAATACCAAGAGACCCAGTACTTC.

The chain employs TRBV19 and TRBJ1-5, with 7 bases identical to TRBD1. This CDR3 spans 15 amino acids. CDR1 is LNHDA, CDR2 SQIVND, per germline (reference sequence). Germline trimming cut 3 bases from V and 2 bases from J; bases unmatched to any gene: 4. The CDR3 nucleotides read TGTGCCAGTAGTATGGGGACAGAAGGCAATCAGCCCCAGCATTTT. It translates to CASSMGTEGNQPQHF.

This clone showed up just once. The chain carries TRBV4-2 and TRBJ1-2, with D perhaps TRBD1 (5 bases). The CDR3 has 15 residues. Germline V gives CDR1 LGHNA, CDR2 YNFKEQ. Trimming left V 1 base short and J 2 bases short, with 11 bases between. The CDR3 region is CASSQGGGWNYGYTF. CDR3 DNA: TGTGCCAGCAGCCAAGGTGGGGGGTGGAACTATGGCTACACCTTC.

The chain links TRBV7-8 to TRBJ2-7, with D tentatively TRBD1 or TRBD2 (5 bases each). Germline V gene sequence: CDR1 SGHVS, CDR2 FQNEAQ. The CDR3 length is 14 residues. The V end was cut by 5 bases, the J end by 0 bases, with 11 bases between. The CDR3 loop is CASSPGPNSYEQYF. Here the CDR3 DNA reads TGTGCCAGCAGCCCGGGACCGAACTCCTACGAGCAGTACTTC.

As DNA, the CDR3 is TGTGCCAGCAGATATACCGGGACCTCGAACACTGAAGCTTTCTTT. This codes for CASRYTGTSNTEAFF. The V and J genes are TRBV6-1 and TRBJ1-1, with D tentatively TRBD1 (5 bases). CDR3 size: 15 residues. The V end lost 6 bases, the J end lost 1 base, and 15 bases lay between the germline ends. Germline lookup yields CDR1 MNHNS and CDR2 SASEGT.

The chain couples TRBV27 to TRBJ2-1; 7 positions agree with TRBD1. Germline CDR1 MNHEY, CDR2 SMNVEV (reference sequence). Trimming took 3 bases from V and 3 from J; bases not matched to a gene: 8. The CDR3 length is 16 residues. The CDR3 here is CASSFPQGDHYNEQFF. The CDR3 coding sequence is TGTGCCAGCAGTTTTCCGCAGGGGGATCACTACAATGAGCAGTTCTTC.

The genes are TRBV4-1 and TRBJ1-2; 8 bases map to TRBD1. Germline assignment: CDR1 MGHRA and CDR2 YSYEKL. V shed 4 bases and J 4 bases; nucleotides not matched to a gene: 8. This CDR3 is built from 15 residues. Here the CDR3 reads CASSLTGGSGYGYTF. CDR3 DNA: TGCGCCAGCAGCCTCACAGGGGGAAGTGGCTATGGCTACACCTTC.

This sequence joins TRBV7-8 and TRBJ2-3, with D possibly being TRBD2 (5 bases). This CDR3 contains 13 residues. Trimming shortened V by 5 bases and J by 1 base, and 7 bases separated the two germline ends. CDR1 is SGHVS, CDR2 FQNEAQ, per germline. The CDR3 loop is CASSPGGTDTQYF. CDR3 in DNA: TGTGCCAGCAGCCCCGGGGGCACAGATACGCAGTATTTT.

This clone has a handful of counts. The rearrangement links TRBV5-1 to TRBJ2-7; D perhaps matches TRBD2 (6 bases). Deletions cut 4 bases from V and 0 bases from J, with 11 bases between. There are 14 residues in the CDR3. Per germline, CDR1 SGHRS and CDR2 YFSETQ. The CDR3 protein is CASSGGTGSYEQYF. The CDR3 DNA follows: TGCGCCAGCAGCGGGGGGACGGGCTCCTACGAGCAGTACTTC.